The clone carrying this T cell receptor (beta chain) came up once. Per germline, CDR1 SGHRS and CDR2 YFSETQ. This CDR3 region has 15 residues. V lost 5 bases and J lost 6, with 17 bases in between. This entry is derived from a study of blood T cell repertoires in COVID-19. Across the study: Some COVID-19 samples were acute and others convalescent; all came from the United States, Italy and Spain.

The protocol was immunoSEQ multiplex PCR, while the TCRdb copy is restricted to in-frame clones and leaves out a portion. The sample consists of tens of thousands of clones, 65% to 90% of them appearing once. The V call is TRBV5-1, the J call TRBJ2-2; TRBD1 might be the D (6 bases). The clonotype originates from an older man with acute or convalescent COVID-19. Sequenced sample: peripheral blood. CDR3 nucleotide sequence: TGCGCCAGCAGAGAACAGGGCCGAATGGCCGGGGAGCTGTTTTTT. Translated: CASREQGRMAGELFF.